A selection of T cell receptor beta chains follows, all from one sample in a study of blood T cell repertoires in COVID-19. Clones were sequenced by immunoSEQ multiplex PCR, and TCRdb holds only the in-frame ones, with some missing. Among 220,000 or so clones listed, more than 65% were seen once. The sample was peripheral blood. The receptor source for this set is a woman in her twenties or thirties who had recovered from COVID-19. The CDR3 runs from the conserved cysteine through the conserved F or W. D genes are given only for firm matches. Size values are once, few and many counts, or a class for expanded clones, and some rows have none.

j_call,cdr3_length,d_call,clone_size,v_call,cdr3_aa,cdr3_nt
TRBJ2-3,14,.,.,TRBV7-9,CASSLAEFTDTQYF,TGTGCCAGCAGCTTAGCGGAGTTCACAGATACGCAGTATTTT
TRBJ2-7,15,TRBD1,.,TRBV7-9,CASSKTGLTSYEQYF,TGTGCCAGCAGCAAGACAGGGCTAACCTCCTACGAGCAGTACTTC
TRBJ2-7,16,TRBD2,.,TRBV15,CATSRPLAGGSYEQYF,TGTGCCACCAGCAGACCCTTAGCGGGGGGATCCTACGAGCAGTACTTC
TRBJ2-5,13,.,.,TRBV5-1,CASSLADSKTQYF,TGCGCCAGCAGCTTGGCGGATAGCAAGACCCAGTACTTC
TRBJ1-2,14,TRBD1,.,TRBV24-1,CATSDTDREEGYTF,TGTGCCACCAGTGACACCGACAGGGAGGAAGGCTACACCTTC
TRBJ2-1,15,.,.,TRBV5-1,CASSYLAGSYNEQFF,TGCGCCAGCAGCTATCTGGCGGGCAGCTACAATGAGCAGTTCTTC
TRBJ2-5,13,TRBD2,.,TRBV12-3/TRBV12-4,CASTTGTTETQYF,TGTGCCAGCACCACCGGGACTACAGAGACCCAGTACTTC
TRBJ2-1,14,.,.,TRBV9,CASSVRSSYNEQFF,TGTGCCAGCAGCGTCCGGAGCTCCTACAATGAGCAGTTCTTC
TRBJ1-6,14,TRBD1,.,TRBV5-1,CATRDRGNNSPLHF,TGCGCCACCAGGGACAGGGGTAATAATTCACCCCTCCACTTT
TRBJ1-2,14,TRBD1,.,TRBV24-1,CATSDLQGARGYTF,TGTGCCACCAGTGATTTGCAGGGGGCGCGGGGCTACACCTTC
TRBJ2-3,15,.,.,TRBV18,CASSPSSGVGDTQYF,TGTGCCAGCTCACCCTCTTCGGGAGTTGGAGATACGCAGTATTTT
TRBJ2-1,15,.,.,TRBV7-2,CASSPQGGAYNEQFF,TGTGCCAGCAGCCCCCAGGGCGGGGCTTACAATGAGCAGTTCTTC
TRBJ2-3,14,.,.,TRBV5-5,CASSSEWGADTQYF,TGTGCCAGCAGCTCGGAGTGGGGGGCAGATACGCAGTATTTT
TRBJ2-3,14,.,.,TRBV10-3,CAISALAGSDTQYF,TGTGCCATCAGTGCTTTGGCGGGAAGCGATACGCAGTATTTT
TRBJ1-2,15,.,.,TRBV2,CASSPRGGINYGYTF,TGTGCCAGCAGCCCAAGGGGGGGGATTAACTATGGCTACACCTTC
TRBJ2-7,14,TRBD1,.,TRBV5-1,CASSGPGQANEQYF,TGCGCCAGCAGCGGACCGGGACAGGCAAACGAGCAGTACTTC
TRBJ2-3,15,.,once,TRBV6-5,CASSQSGTMSDTQYF,TGTGCCAGCAGTCAGTCCGGGACAATGTCAGATACGCAGTATTTT
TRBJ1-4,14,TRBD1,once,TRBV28,CASTPGQDVEKLFF,TGTGCCAGCACTCCCGGACAGGACGTTGAAAAACTGTTTTTT
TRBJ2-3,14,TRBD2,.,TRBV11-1,CASSLWTSPDTQYF,TGTGCCAGCAGCTTATGGACTAGCCCAGATACGCAGTATTTT
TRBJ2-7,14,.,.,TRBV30,CAWSPGTIGSEQYF,TGTGCCTGGAGTCCCGGGACAATAGGAAGCGAGCAGTACTTC
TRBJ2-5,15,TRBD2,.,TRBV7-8,CASSFRLGRAETQYF,TGTGCCAGCAGCTTCCGTTTGGGGAGGGCAGAGACCCAGTACTTC
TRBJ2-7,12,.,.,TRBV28,CASSLPLDEQYF,TGTGCCAGCAGTTTGCCCCTAGACGAGCAGTACTTC
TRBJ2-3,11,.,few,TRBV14,CASSQAGTQYF,TGTGCCAGCAGCCAAGCCGGGACGCAGTATTTT
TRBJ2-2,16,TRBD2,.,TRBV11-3,CASSPTSGLYTGELFF,TGTGCCAGCAGCCCCACTAGCGGCCTATACACCGGGGAGCTGTTTTTT
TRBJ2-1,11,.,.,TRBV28,CASRSYNEQFF,TGTGCCAGCAGGAGCTACAATGAGCAGTTCTTC
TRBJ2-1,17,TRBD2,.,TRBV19,CASRKKAPRGVYNEQFF,TGTGCCAGTAGGAAAAAAGCGCCCCGGGGGGTTTACAATGAGCAGTTCTTC
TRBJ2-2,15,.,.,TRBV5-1,CASSLSGTNTGELFF,TGCGCCAGCAGCTTGAGCGGTACGAACACCGGGGAGCTGTTTTTT
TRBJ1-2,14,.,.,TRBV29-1,CSVAGTTFPRGYTF,TGCAGCGTTGCCGGGACAACTTTCCCTCGGGGCTACACCTTC
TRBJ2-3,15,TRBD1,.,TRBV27,CASSSDRSYTDTQYF,TGTGCCAGCAGTTCGGACAGGAGCTACACAGATACGCAGTATTTT
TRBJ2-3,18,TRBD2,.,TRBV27,CASSYEPPTSGSTDTQYF,TGTGCCAGCAGTTACGAACCGCCGACTAGCGGTAGCACAGATACGCAGTATTTT
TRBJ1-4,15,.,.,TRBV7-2,CASSSQGYSHEKLFF,TGTGCCAGCAGCTCCCAGGGGTACTCTCATGAAAAACTGTTTTTT
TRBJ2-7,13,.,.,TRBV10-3,CAITPGLSYEQYF,TGTGCCATCACTCCGGGACTCTCCTACGAGCAGTACTTC
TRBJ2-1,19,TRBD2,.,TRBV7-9,CASSLEATSGTSSYNEQFF,TGTGCCAGCAGCTTAGAAGCTACTAGCGGGACGAGCTCCTACAATGAGCAGTTCTTC
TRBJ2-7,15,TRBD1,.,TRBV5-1,CASSPVDRGGAEQYF,TGCGCCAGCAGCCCGGTCGACAGGGGGGGTGCCGAGCAGTACTTC
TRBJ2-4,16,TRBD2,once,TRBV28,CASSFPNSGNRIIQYF,TGTGCCAGCAGTTTCCCCAATAGCGGGAATCGTATCATTCAGTACTTC
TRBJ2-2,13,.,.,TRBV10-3,CAVRQVFAGELFF,TGTGCCGTAAGACAGGTTTTCGCCGGGGAGCTGTTTTTT
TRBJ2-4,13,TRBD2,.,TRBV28,CASSLSGRDIQYF,TGTGCCAGCAGTTTATCAGGGAGGGACATTCAGTACTTC
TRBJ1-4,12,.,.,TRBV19,CALGRTNEKLFF,TGTGCCTTGGGCAGAACTAATGAAAAACTGTTTTTT
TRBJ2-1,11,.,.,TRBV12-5,CASGLSNEQFF,TGTGCTAGTGGTCTCAGCAATGAGCAGTTCTTC
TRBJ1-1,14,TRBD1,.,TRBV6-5,CASSLDRGDTEAFF,TGTGCCAGCAGTTTGGACAGGGGGGACACTGAAGCTTTCTTT
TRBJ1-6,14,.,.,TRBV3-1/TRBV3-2,CASSHIGVDSPLHF,TGTGCCAGCAGCCACATAGGGGTGGATTCACCCCTCCACTTT
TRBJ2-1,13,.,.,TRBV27,CASSLVRGDEQFF,TGTGCCAGCAGTTTAGTAAGGGGCGATGAGCAGTTCTTC
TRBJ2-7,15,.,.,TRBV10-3,CAISEGGGPQDEQYF,TGTGCCATCAGTGAAGGGGGAGGGCCCCAGGACGAGCAGTACTTC
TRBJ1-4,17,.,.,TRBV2,CASSDDFETATNEKLFF,TGTGCCAGCAGTGACGATTTCGAAACAGCAACTAATGAAAAACTGTTTTTT